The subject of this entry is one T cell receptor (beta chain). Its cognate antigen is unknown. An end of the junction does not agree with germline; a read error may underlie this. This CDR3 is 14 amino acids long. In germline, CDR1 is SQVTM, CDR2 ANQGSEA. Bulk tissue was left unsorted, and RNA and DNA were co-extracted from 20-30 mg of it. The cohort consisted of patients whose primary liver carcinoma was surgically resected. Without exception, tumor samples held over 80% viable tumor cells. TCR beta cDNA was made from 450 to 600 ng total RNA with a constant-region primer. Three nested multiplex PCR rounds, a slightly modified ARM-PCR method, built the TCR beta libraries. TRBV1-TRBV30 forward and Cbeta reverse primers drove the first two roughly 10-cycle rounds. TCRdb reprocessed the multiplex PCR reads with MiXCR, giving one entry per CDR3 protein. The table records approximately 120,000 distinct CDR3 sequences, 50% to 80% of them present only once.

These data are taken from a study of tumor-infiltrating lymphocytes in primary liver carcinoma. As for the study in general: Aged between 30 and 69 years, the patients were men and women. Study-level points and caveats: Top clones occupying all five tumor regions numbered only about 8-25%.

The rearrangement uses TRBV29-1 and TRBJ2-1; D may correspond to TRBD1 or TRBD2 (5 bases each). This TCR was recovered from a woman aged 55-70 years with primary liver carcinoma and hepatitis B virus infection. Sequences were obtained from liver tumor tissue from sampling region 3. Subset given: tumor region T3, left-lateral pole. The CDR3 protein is CSVADGTTYSEQFF. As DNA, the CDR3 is TGCAGCGTTGCGGACGGGACGACCTACAGTGAGCAGTTCTTC.